Listed below are T cell receptor beta chains from one sample, sequenced in a study of T cells expressing NK-cell markers. One entry per CDR3 protein, without DNA, is what TCRdb gives after re-calling the 5' RACE reads. This specimen shows some 460,000 distinct CDR3 sequences; the ten leading clones hold almost 1.5%. Sequenced: blood T cells: a sorted CD56 or NKG2C T cell subset, CD4+ or CD8+ T cells, or bulk PBMC T cells (not recorded which). These receptors all come from a woman aged 45-59 years in good health. CDR3s include the opening cysteine and the closing phenylalanine or tryptophan. Fields, in order: V gene, CDR3 length, J gene, CDR3 protein.

V: TRBV10-2; length: 14; J: TRBJ2-7; CDR3: CASSDKGYSYEQYF
V: TRBV5-1; length: 12; J: TRBJ2-1; CDR3: CASSLKGYEQFF
V: TRBV7-4; length: 14; J: TRBJ1-1; CDR3: CASSTRDSNTEAFF
V: TRBV9; length: 14; J: TRBJ1-6; CDR3: CASSVAWGERPLHF
V: TRBV3-1; length: 16; J: TRBJ2-3; CDR3: CASSPSWTSQAPSQYF
V: TRBV7-9; length: 14; J: TRBJ2-3; CDR3: CASSFRESTDTQYF
V: TRBV7-9; length: 14; J: TRBJ2-5; CDR3: CASSPRDLQETQYF
V: TRBV10-3; length: 14; J: TRBJ1-1; CDR3: CAISAAGMNTEAFF
V: TRBV7-3; length: 15; J: TRBJ2-2; CDR3: CASSPVAGQTGELFF
V: TRBV5-1; length: 16; J: TRBJ1-2; CDR3: CASSLARTELSSGYTF
V: TRBV3-1; length: 14; J: TRBJ1-5; CDR3: CASSQGRINQPQHF
V: TRBV6-2/TRBV6-3; length: 18; J: TRBJ1-4; CDR3: CASSYTPGQGASREKLFF
V: TRBV6-5; length: 14; J: TRBJ2-2; CDR3: CASVPVEFSGELFF
V: TRBV20-1; length: 18; J: TRBJ2-3; CDR3: CSAQPRDNSGGRTDTQYF
V: TRBV10-3; length: 16; J: TRBJ2-1; CDR3: CAISALAGGPVYEQFF
V: TRBV24-1; length: 14; J: TRBJ2-2; CDR3: CATSDPTWSGELFF
V: TRBV2; length: 13; J: TRBJ2-4; CDR3: CASIQRELGIQYF
V: TRBV27; length: 12; J: TRBJ1-2; CDR3: CASSRTGNGYTF
V: TRBV5-6; length: 18; J: TRBJ2-1; CDR3: CASSRTHDSGRSYNEQFF
V: TRBV6-5; length: 14; J: TRBJ1-5; CDR3: CASRPGPAGQPQHF
V: TRBV29-1; length: 14; J: TRBJ2-2; CDR3: CSVVRQVNTGELFF
V: TRBV5-5; length: 15; J: TRBJ1-5; CDR3: CASSLFAGVDQPQHF
V: TRBV6-5; length: 13; J: TRBJ1-1; CDR3: CASSRPSRTEAFF
V: TRBV7-2; length: 18; J: TRBJ2-2; CDR3: CASSFGVLRGRGTGELFF
V: TRBV9; length: 15; J: TRBJ2-1; CDR3: CASSEQGVGSNEQFF
V: TRBV5-1; length: 13; J: TRBJ1-1; CDR3: CASSFGGGTEAFF
V: TRBV4-1; length: 17; J: TRBJ1-1; CDR3: CASSQGTSGTLNTEAFF